This TCR beta chain came from a study of blood T cell repertoires in COVID-19. Turning to the study itself: Whether acute or convalescent, the COVID-19 samples came from the United States, Italy and Spain. From T cells, B-cell-depleted T cells, or PBMCs came the material, which was cDNA or gDNA.

Germline V lookup: CDR1 SGDLS, CDR2 YYNGEE. CDR3 length equals 14 residues. With 0 bases removed from V and 5 bases from J, the gap between germline ends came to 11 bases. Authors' methods: How many nucleated cells were present was estimated from reference gene primer amplification. Some clones are missing from TCRdb's copy, which holds only in-frame ones; the method was immunoSEQ multiplex PCR. The V and J calls and clone size were taken over from that table, and D and trimming were inferred from the DNA. The data show about 140,000 clones, around 88% seen once. The V gene is TRBV9, the J gene TRBJ1-2, with TRBD1 as a possible D gene (5 bases). The receptor was isolated from a woman aged 60-75 years with acute or convalescent COVID-19. The sample consisted of peripheral blood. CDR3 protein: CASSVVTGGYGYTF. CDR3 bases: TGTGCCAGCAGCGTAGTGACGGGGGGGTATGGCTACACCTTC.